This record covers a single TCR beta chain. This clonotype was found a few times. No antigen is known for it. Per-nucleotide qualities are absent, and no much larger clonotype sits a single base away. The library was obtained by RT-PCR. Sequencing relied on an Illumina HiSeq 2500. Starting from the raw public reads, TCRdb applied fastp trimming at Q25, assembled clones with MiXCR and retained in-frame beta chains. Rows with a matching CDR3 protein are joined into one entry that keeps the most common DNA and genes. This sample has 400,000 to 650,000 distinct CDR3 sequences in its table, and around 7.9% of those were observed once. The ten biggest clones cover around 13% of the sample. This specimen comes from a study of response to subunit inactivated influenza vaccine (dated by TCRdb to 2016 to 2019). For the study in its entirety: The study used deep quantitative T cell receptor repertoire profiling to track responses to a trivalent subunit inactivated influenza vaccine.

Counted from cysteine to phenylalanine, this CDR3 has 15 amino acids. Just CDR3 DNA is preserved here, 45 bases in frame from base 1. As encoded in the germline V gene (reference sequence), CDR1 is SGHNT while CDR2 is YYREEE. After removal of 0 bases from V and 1 base from J, the junction retains 1 base not matched to a gene. The paper as a whole reports these results and caveats: It was suggested by the authors that each seasonal influenza vaccination may recruit only a limited number of new T cells.

This TCR was recovered from a man aged 50 to 69 who received an inactivated influenza vaccine. Donor details come from another sample of the same person, matched by shared clones. This specimen was PBMCs from blood, taken around 25 months after vaccination. Recombination joined TRBV5-4 with TRBJ2-5, with 9 bases matching TRBD2. The CDR3 protein: CASSLGGLAQETQYF. The sequence in DNA is TGTGCCAGCAGCTTGGGGGGACTAGCCCAAGAGACCCAGTACTTC.